A selection of T cell receptor beta chains follows, all from one sample in a study of T cell responses to AZD1222 COVID-19 vaccine. Profiled with immunoSEQ multiplex PCR; TCRdb holds only in-frame clones, not every one. The sample gives 99,000 or so clones, approximately 90% of which show up once; 15% to 20% is in the top ten. Source: peripheral blood, taken on day 0 of AZD1222 vaccination. Source of these receptors: an adult in good health. Each CDR3 is given with its conserved first and last residue. Fields, in order: D gene, J gene, V gene, CDR3 protein, CDR3 DNA. The D gene is left open where the match is weak.

-	TRBJ1-5	TRBV4-1	CASSSQGRRQPQHF	TGCGCCAGCAGCAGTCAGGGCCGGAGACAGCCCCAGCATTTT
-	TRBJ2-1	TRBV13	CASSESPSSYNEQFF	TGTGCCAGCAGCGAAAGCCCGAGCTCCTACAATGAGCAGTTCTTC
TRBD1	TRBJ1-1	TRBV18	CASSRGTGLNTEAFF	TGTGCCAGCTCACGGGGGACAGGGCTGAACACTGAAGCTTTCTTT
-	TRBJ1-1	TRBV4-1	CASSQTLIVNTEAFF	TGCGCCAGCAGCCAGACCCTAATTGTGAACACTGAAGCTTTCTTT
-	TRBJ2-7	TRBV5-1	CASSLSGGTEQLQYF	TGCGCCAGCAGCTTGAGTGGGGGGACGGAGCAACTTCAGTACTTC
-	TRBJ1-4	TRBV6-5	CASSYSPHATNEKLFF	TGTGCCAGCAGTTACAGCCCGCATGCAACTAATGAAAAACTGTTTTTT
-	TRBJ2-7	TRBV5-1	CASSLDHANYEQYF	TGCGCCAGCAGCTTGGACCACGCAAACTACGAGCAGTACTTC
-	TRBJ1-4	TRBV18	CASSPPMQGYEKLFF	TGTGCCAGCTCACCACCGATGCAGGGGTATGAAAAACTGTTTTTT
-	TRBJ2-2	TRBV10-1	CASTDTNTGELFF	TGCGCCAGCACGGACACAAACACCGGGGAGCTGTTTTTT
-	TRBJ2-4	TRBV11-2	CASSLTGTVLAKNIQYF	TGTGCCAGCAGCTTGACAGGCACCGTACTAGCCAAAAACATTCAGTACTTC
-	TRBJ2-5	TRBV10-3	CAIKASGAQETQYF	TGTGCCATCAAGGCTAGTGGGGCCCAAGAGACCCAGTACTTC